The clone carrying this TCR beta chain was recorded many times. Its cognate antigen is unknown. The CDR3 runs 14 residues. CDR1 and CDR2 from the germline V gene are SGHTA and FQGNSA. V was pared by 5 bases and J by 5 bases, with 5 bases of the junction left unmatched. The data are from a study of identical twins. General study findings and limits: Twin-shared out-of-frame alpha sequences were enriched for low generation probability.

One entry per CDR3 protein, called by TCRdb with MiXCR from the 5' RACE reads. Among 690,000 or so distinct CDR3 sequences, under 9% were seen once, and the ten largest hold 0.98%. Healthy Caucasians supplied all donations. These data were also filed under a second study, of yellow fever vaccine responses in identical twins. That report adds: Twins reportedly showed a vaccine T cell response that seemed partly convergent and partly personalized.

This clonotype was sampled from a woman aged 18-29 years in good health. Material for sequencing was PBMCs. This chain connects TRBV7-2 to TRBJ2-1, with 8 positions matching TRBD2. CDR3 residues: CASSQGLANNEQFF. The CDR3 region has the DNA TGTGCCAGCAGCCAAGGACTAGCCAACAATGAGCAGTTCTTC.